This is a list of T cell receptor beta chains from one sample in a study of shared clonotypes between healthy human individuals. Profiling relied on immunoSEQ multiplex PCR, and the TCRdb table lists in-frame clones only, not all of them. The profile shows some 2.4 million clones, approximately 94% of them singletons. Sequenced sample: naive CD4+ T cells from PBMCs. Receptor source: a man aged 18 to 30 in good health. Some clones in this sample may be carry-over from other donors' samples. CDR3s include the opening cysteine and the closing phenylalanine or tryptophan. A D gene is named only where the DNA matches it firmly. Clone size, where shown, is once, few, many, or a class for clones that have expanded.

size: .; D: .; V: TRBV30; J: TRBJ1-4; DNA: TGTGCCTGGAGTTTGGGACGGGCAACTAATGAAAAACTGTTTTTT; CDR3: CAWSLGRATNEKLFF
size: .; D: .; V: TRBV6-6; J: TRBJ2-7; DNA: TGTGCCAGCAGTTCACGGAGGGGCGAGCAGTACTTC; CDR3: CASSSRRGEQYF
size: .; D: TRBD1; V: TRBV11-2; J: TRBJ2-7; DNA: TGTGCCAGCAGCACTAGGGACAGAGACTACGAGCAGTACTTC; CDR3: CASSTRDRDYEQYF
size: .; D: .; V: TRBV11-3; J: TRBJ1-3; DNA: TGTGCCAGCAGCTCCCCAAGCCGGGACACCATATATTTT; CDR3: CASSSPSRDTIYF
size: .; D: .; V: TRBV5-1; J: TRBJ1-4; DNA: TGCGCCAGCAGCTTGGAAAGGGCAACTAATGAAAAACTGTTTTTT; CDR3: CASSLERATNEKLFF
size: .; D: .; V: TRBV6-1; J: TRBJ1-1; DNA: TGTGCCAGCAGTGATTCTATGAACACTGAAGCTTTCTTT; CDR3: CASSDSMNTEAFF
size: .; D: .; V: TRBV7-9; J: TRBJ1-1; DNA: TGTGCCAGCAGCGTAGACGGTGAAGCTTTCTTT; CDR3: CASSVDGEAFF
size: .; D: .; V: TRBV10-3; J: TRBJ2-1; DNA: TGTGCCATCAGTGACTCCCCCGACTACAATGAGCAGTTCTTC; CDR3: CAISDSPDYNEQFF
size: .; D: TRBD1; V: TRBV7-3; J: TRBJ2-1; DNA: TGTGCCAGCAGCTTTAGACAGGGGAATGAGCAGTTCTTC; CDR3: CASSFRQGNEQFF
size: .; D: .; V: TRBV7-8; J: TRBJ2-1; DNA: TGTGCCAGCAGCTTAATATCTGGCCTAAGCTCCTACAATGAGCAGTTCTTC; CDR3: CASSLISGLSSYNEQFF
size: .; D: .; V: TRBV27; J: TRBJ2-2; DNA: TGTGCCAGCAGTAAGACACGGACCGGGGAGCTGTTTTTT; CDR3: CASSKTRTGELFF
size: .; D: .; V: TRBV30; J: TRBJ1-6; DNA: TGTGCCTGGAGCGAAGACCGTAATTCACCCCTCCACTTT; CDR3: CAWSEDRNSPLHF
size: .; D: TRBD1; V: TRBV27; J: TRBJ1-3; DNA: TGTGCCAGCAGTTTTCGCCCATTTCCCGGGACAGGGGGCCCCTCCTCTGGAAACACCATATATTTT; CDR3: CASSFRPFPGTGGPSSGNTIYF
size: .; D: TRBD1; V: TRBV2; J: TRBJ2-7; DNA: TGTGCCAGCAGTGGGGCGACAGGGATCTCCTACGAGCAGTACTTC; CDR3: CASSGATGISYEQYF
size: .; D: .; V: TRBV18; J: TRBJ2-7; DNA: TGTGCCAGCTCACCAAGGTTGTTTACGTACGAGCAGTACTTC; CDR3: CASSPRLFTYEQYF
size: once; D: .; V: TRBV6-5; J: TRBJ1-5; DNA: TGTGCCAGCAGGACTACAGGGAATCAGCCCCAGCATTTT; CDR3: CASRTTGNQPQHF
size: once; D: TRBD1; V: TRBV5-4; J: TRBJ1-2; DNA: TGTGCCAGCAGCCTCTGGGGGGGACAGGTTTCTGGCTACACCTTC; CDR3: CASSLWGGQVSGYTF
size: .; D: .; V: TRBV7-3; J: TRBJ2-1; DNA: TGTGCCAGCAGCACCACAGGGAGCTCCTACAATGAGCAGTTCTTC; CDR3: CASSTTGSSYNEQFF
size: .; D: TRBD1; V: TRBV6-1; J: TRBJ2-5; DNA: TGTGCCAGCAGTGAGAGGACAGGGGCCGGGGAGACCCAGTACTTC; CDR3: CASSERTGAGETQYF
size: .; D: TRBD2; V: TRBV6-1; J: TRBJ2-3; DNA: TGTGCCAGCTGGCTAGCGGGAGAAGGTACGCAGTATTTT; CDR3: CASWLAGEGTQYF
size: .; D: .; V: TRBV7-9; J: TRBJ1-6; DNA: TGTGCCAGCAGCGAAGGACAGCCGTATAATTCACCCCTCCACTTT; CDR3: CASSEGQPYNSPLHF
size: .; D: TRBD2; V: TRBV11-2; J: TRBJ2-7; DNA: TGTGCCAGCAGCCTCGCCGGGACTAGCGGACACTACGAGCAGTACTTC; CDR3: CASSLAGTSGHYEQYF
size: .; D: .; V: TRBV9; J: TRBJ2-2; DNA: TGTGCCAGCAGCGTAGCAGGGGCTGACCCCGGGGAGCTGTTTTTT; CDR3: CASSVAGADPGELFF
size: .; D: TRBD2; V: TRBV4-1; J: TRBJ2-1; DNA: TGCGCCAGCAGCCGCGGGGGGGCGCGAAATGAGCAGTTCTTC; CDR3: CASSRGGARNEQFF
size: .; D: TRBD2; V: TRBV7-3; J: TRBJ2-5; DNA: TGTGCCAGCAGCCCGTCTAGCGGGAGAGGAGAGACCCAGTACTTC; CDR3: CASSPSSGRGETQYF
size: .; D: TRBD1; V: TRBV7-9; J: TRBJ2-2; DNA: TGTGCCAGCAGCTTAGCTTGGGACAGGGCGGAAATGGACACCGGGGAGCTGTTTTTT; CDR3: CASSLAWDRAEMDTGELFF
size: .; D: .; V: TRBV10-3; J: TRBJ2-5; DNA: TGTGCCATCAGTGAAAGGACAGCACAAGAGACCCAGTACTTC; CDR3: CAISERTAQETQYF
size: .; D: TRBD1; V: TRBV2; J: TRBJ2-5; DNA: TGTGCCAGCAGTGGCGGCCAGGGGGCGCGCCCAGGGGGTGAGACCCAGTACTTC; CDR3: CASSGGQGARPGGETQYF
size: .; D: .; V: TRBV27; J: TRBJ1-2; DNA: TGTGCCAGCAGGGAAACGGGGCAGGGAGGCTATGGCTACACCTTC; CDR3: CASRETGQGGYGYTF
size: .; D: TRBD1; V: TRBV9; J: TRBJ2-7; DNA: TGTGCCAGCAGCGTAGCTTCCGGGACAGGGTTGGGGGAGCAGTACTTC; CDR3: CASSVASGTGLGEQYF
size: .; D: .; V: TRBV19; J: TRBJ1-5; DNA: TGTGCCAGTAGTGCCCTCTGGCGGCAGCCCCAGCATTTT; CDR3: CASSALWRQPQHF
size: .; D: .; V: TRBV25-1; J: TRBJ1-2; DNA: TGTGCCAGCAGTGCTGACAGCCGAGGGGCCTATGGCTACACCTTC; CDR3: CASSADSRGAYGYTF
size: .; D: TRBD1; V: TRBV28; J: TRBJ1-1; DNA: TGTGCCAGCAGTTTAAGTGGCAGGGGGCTAACTGAAGCTTTCTTT; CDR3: CASSLSGRGLTEAFF
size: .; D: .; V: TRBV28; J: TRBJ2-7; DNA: TGTGCCAGCAGTTCAGGGACCCTAGCGAACGGATACGAGCAGTACTTC; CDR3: CASSSGTLANGYEQYF
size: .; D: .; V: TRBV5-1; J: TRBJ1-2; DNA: TGCGCCAGCAGCCAGGTGGCGCAAGTCTATGGCTACACCTTC; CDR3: CASSQVAQVYGYTF
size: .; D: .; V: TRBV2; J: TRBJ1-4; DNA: TGTGCCAGCAGATCGGGGGTAATTGAAAAACTGTTTTTT; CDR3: CASRSGVIEKLFF
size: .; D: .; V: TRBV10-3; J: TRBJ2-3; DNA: TGTGCCATCAGTGATGTGGCGCCCTGGACAGATACGCAGTATTTT; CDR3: CAISDVAPWTDTQYF
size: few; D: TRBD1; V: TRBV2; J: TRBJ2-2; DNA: TGTGCCAGCAGTGGACAGGGGCACGGGGAGCTGTTTTTT; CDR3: CASSGQGHGELFF
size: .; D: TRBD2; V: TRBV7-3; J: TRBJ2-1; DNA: TGTGCCAGCAGCCCCCGAGGTGGCGGGAGAAGGAATGAGCAGTTCTTC; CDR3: CASSPRGGGRRNEQFF
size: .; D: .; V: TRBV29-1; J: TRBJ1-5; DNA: TGCAGCGTTAGCGAGACAGGTCGAATTTGGGGGGATCAGCCCCAGCATTTT; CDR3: CSVSETGRIWGDQPQHF
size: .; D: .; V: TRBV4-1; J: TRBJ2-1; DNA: TGCGCCAGCAGCCTGCCTAGCAGCAATGAGCAGTTCTTC; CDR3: CASSLPSSNEQFF
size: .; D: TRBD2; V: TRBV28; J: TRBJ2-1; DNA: TGTGCCAGCAGTTTCCCCCTGGTGGGAGGGGACAATGAGCAGTTCTTC; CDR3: CASSFPLVGGDNEQFF
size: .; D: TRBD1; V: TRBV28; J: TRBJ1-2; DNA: TGTGCCAGTTGGAGACAGGGTTATGGCTACACCTTC; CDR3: CASWRQGYGYTF
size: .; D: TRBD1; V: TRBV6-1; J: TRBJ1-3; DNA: TGTGCCAGCACCCTAGGGACAGTCGGAAACACCATATATTTT; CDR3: CASTLGTVGNTIYF
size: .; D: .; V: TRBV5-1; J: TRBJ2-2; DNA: TGCGCCAGCAGCTTGAGGGATCACGGGGAGCTGTTTTTT; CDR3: CASSLRDHGELFF
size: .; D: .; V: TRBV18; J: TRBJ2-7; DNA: TGTGCCAGCTCACCACCGTGGCAGGGACCGACCTACGAGCAGTACTTC; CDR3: CASSPPWQGPTYEQYF
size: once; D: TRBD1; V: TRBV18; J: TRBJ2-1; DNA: TGTGCCAGCTCACCCCCCGGGACAGACTACAATGAGCAGTTCTTC; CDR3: CASSPPGTDYNEQFF
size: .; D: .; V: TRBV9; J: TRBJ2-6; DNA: TGTGCCAGCAGCGTAGGAGATCCGAGGGGTTCGACTGGGGCCAACGTCCTGACTTTC; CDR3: CASSVGDPRGSTGANVLTF
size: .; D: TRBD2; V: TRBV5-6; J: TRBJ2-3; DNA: TGTGCCAGCAGCTCTAACCTAGCGGGAGGGGAAAGGACAGATACGCAGTATTTT; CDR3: CASSSNLAGGERTDTQYF
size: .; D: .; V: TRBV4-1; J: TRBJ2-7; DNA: TGCGCCAGCAGACAGGTCGGTAATTCCTACGAGCAGTACTTC; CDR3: CASRQVGNSYEQYF
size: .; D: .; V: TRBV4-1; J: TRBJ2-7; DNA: TGCGCCAGCAGCCAGCCACCGGGACTGAATTTCTACGAGCAGTACTTC; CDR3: CASSQPPGLNFYEQYF
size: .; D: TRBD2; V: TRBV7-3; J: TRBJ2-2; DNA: TGTGCCAGCACCTCGGGGACTAGCGGCACCGGGGAGCTGTTTTTT; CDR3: CASTSGTSGTGELFF
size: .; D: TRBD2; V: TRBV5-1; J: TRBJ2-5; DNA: TGCGCCAGCAGCTTGGCCTTAAAACTGGCTAGCGGGAGTGGCGGGGAGACCCAGTACTTC; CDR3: CASSLALKLASGSGGETQYF